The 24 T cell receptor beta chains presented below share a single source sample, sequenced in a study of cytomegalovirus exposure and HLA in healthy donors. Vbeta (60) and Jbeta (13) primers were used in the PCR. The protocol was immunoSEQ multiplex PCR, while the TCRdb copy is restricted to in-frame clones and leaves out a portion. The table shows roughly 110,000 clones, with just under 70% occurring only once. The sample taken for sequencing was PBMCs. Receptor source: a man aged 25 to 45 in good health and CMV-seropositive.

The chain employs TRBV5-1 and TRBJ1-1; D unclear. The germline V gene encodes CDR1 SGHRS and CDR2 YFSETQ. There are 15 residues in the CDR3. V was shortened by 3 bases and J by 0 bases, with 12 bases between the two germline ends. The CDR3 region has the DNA TGCGCCAGCAGCTCCGCAGGATCCCTGAACACTGAAGCTTTCTTT. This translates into CASSSAGSLNTEAFF.

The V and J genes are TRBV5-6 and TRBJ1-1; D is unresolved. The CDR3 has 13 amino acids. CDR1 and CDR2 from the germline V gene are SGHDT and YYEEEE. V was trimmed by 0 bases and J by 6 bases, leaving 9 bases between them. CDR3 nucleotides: TGTGCCAGCAGCTTGGATCCCAACTCTGAAGCTTTCTTT. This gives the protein CASSLDPNSEAFF.

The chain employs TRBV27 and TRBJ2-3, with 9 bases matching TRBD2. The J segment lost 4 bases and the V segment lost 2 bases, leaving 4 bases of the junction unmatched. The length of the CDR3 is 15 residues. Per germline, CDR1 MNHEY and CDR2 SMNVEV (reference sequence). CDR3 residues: CASSLGGGAADTQYF. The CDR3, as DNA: TGTGCCAGCAGTTTAGGCGGGGGGGCTGCAGATACGCAGTATTTT.

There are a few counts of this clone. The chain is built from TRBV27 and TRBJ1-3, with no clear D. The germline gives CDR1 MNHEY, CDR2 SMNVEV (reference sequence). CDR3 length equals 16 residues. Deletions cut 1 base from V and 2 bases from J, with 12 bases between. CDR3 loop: CASSLYYGGTGNTIYF. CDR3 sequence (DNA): TGTGCCAGCAGTTTATACTACGGCGGTACTGGAAACACCATATATTTT.

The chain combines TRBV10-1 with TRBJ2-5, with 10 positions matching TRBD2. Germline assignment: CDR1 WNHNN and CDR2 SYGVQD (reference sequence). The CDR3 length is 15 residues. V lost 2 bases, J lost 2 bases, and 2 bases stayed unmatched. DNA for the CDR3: TGCGCCAGCAGTGAGGCTAGCGGGGGACAAGAGACCCAGTACTTC. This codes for CASSEASGGQETQYF.

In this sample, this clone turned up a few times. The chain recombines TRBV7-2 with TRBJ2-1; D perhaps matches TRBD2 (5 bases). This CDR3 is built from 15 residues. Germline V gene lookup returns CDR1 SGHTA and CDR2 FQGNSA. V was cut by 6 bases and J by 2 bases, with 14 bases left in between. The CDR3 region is CASSSLGLPYNEQFF. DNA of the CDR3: TGTGCCAGCAGTTCCCTCGGACTGCCCTACAATGAGCAGTTCTTC.

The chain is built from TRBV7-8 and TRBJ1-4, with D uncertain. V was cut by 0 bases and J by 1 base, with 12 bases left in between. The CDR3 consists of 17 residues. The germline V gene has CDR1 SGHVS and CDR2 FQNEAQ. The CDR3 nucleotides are TGTGCCAGCAGCTTAGCGGTGGGAGGGTTAACTAATGAAAAACTGTTTTTT. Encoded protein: CASSLAVGGLTNEKLFF.

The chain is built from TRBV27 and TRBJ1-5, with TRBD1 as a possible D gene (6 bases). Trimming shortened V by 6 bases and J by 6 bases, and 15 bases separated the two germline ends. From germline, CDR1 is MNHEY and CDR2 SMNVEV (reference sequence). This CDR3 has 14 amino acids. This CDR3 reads CASSLGEGGQPQHF. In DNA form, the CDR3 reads TGTGCCAGCAGCTTGGGGGAGGGGGGTCAGCCCCAGCATTTT.

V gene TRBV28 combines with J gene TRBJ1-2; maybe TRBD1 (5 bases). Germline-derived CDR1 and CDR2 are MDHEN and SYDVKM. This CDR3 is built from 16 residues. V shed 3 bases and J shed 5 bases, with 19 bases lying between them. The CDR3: CASSFPRGETIYGYTF. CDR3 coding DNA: TGTGCCAGCAGTTTTCCCCGGGGGGAGACAATATATGGCTACACCTTC.

For the CDR3, the DNA is TGTGCCAGCAGCGTAGCCAGGGAGGTGAACACTGAAGCTTTCTTT. It is translated as CASSVAREVNTEAFF. This chain links TRBV9 with TRBJ1-1; D may be TRBD1 (5 bases). The CDR3 totals 15 residues. V was cut by 0 bases and J by 0 bases, with 9 bases left in between. Germline assignment: CDR1 SGDLS and CDR2 YYNGEE.

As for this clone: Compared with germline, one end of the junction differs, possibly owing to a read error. The CDR3 is CASSQTGGTSNQPQHF. Here the CDR3 DNA reads TGTGCCAGCAGCCAAACAGGGGGGACTAGCAATCAGCCCCAGCATTTT. The chain carries TRBV4-1 and TRBJ1-5; 8 positions agree with TRBD1. The CDR3 is 16 residues long. Germline V CDR1 and CDR2: MGHRA, YSYEKL.

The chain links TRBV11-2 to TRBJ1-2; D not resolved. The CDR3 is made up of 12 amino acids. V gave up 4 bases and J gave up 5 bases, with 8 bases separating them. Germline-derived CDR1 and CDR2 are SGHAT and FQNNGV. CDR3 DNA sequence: TGTGCCAGCAGCTACACAGATTATGGCTACACCTTC. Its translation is CASSYTDYGYTF.

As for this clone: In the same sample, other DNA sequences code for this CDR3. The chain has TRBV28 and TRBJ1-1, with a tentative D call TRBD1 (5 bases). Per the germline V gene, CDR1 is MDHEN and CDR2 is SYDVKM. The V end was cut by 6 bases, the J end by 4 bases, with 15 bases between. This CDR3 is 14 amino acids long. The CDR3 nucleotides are TGTGCCAGCAGACTGCCGGGACTAATCACTGAAGCTTTCTTT. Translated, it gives CASRLPGLITEAFF.

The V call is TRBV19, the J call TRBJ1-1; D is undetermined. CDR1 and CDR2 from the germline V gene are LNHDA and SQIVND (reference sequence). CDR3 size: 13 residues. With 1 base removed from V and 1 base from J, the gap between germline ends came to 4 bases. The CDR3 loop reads CASSIGGNTEAFF. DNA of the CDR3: TGTGCCAGTAGTATAGGCGGGAACACTGAAGCTTTCTTT.

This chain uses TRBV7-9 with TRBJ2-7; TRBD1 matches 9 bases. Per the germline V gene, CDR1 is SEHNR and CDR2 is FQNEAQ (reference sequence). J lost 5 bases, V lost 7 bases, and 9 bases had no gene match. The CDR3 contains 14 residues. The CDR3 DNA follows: TGTGCCAGCAACGATCCGGGACAGGGCCACGAGCAGTACGTC. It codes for CASNDPGQGHEQYV.

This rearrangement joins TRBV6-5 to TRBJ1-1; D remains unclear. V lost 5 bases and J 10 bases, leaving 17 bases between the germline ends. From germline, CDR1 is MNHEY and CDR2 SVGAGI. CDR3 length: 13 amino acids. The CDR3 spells CASSEAVPLSAFF. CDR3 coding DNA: TGTGCCAGCAGTGAAGCGGTACCGCTTTCAGCTTTCTTT.

The DNA for the CDR3 is TGTGCCAGCAGCTCCGGGACAAGAGGGGGCACAGATACGCAGTATTTT. This sequence encodes CASSSGTRGGTDTQYF. The chain links TRBV5-4 to TRBJ2-3, with D perhaps TRBD1 (6 bases). V lost 3 bases and J lost 1, with 15 bases in between. The germline V gene encodes CDR1 SGHNT and CDR2 YYREEE (reference sequence). This CDR3 region has 16 residues.

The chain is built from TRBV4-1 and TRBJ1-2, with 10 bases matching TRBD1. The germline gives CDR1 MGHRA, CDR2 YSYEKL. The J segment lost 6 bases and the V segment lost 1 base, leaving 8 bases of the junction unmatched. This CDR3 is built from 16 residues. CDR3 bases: TGCGCCAGCAGCCAAGTGGGGACAGGGGACCCCAATGGCTACACCTTC. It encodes CASSQVGTGDPNGYTF.

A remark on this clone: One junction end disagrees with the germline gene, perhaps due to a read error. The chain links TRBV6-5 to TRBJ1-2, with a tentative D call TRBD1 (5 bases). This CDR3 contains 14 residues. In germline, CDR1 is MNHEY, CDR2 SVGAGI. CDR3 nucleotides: TGTGCCAGCAGTTACTCGAACAGGAAGGGTGGCTACATCTTC. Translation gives CASSYSNRKGGYIF.

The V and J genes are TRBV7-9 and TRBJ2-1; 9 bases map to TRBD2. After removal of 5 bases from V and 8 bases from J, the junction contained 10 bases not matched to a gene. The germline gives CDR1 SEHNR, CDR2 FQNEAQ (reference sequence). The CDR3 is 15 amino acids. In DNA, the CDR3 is TGTGCCAGCAGCACCCGCCGGACTAGCGATGATGAGCAGTTCTTC. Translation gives CASSTRRTSDDEQFF.

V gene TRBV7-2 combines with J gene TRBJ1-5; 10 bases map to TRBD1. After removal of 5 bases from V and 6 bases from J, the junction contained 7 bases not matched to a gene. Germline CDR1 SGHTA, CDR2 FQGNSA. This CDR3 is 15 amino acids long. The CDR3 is CASSETGQGFQPQHF. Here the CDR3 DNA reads TGTGCCAGCAGCGAAACGGGACAGGGGTTTCAGCCCCAGCATTTT.

In DNA, the CDR3 is TGTGCCAGCAGCGTAGATGCTTGGGACAGGGCTTCCAATGAGCAGTTCTTC. This sequence encodes CASSVDAWDRASNEQFF. This rearrangement joins TRBV9 to TRBJ2-1; the match to TRBD1 covers 9 bases. Trimming removed 0 bases from V and 6 bases from J; junction bases left unmatched: 10. The CDR3 is 17 amino acids. The germline gives CDR1 SGDLS, CDR2 YYNGEE.

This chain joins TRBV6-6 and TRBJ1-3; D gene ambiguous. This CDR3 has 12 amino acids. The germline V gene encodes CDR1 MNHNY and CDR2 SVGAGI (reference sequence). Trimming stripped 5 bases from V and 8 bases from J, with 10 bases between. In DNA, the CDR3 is TGTGCCAGCAGTGAGAGGCGGGACACCATATATTTT. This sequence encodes CASSERRDTIYF.

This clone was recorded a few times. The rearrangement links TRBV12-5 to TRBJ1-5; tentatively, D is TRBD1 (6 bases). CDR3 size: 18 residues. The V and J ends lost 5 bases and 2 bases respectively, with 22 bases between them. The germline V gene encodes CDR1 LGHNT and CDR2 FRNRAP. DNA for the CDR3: TGTGCTAGTGGTGCCCGGCGGTGGGGGGGGCCGGGCAATCAGCCCCAGCATTTT. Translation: CASGARRWGGPGNQPQHF.